These T cell receptor beta chains were read from a single sample in a study of CD8 T cells in Susac syndrome. One entry per CDR3 protein results from TCRdb running MiXCR on the immunoSEQ multiplex PCR reads. Of over 150,000 distinct CDR3 sequences detected, approximately 93% appear once; the ten largest clones hold approximately 0.09%. Specimen: CD4+ T cells from PBMCs. These receptors originate from a human donor with multiple sclerosis. CDR3s include the opening cysteine and the closing phenylalanine or tryptophan. A D gene is named only where the DNA matches it firmly. Some rows mark clone size as missing; the rest say once, few, many or name a class of expanded clone.

J,size,V,D,DNA,CDR3
TRBJ2-2,-,TRBV18,-,TGTGCCAGCTCACCAGGGGGCGGACGTAACACCGGGGAGCTGTTTTTT,CASSPGGGRNTGELFF
TRBJ2-3,-,TRBV10-3,-,TGTGCCATCAGTGGCCCCAGCACAGATACGCAGTATTTT,CAISGPSTDTQYF
TRBJ1-5,-,TRBV12-3/TRBV12-4,TRBD1,TGTGCCAGCGGGACAGGGTTCGGCAATCAGCCCCAGCATTTT,CASGTGFGNQPQHF
TRBJ2-7,-,TRBV10-2,-,TGCGCCAGCAGTGAGTTGGCCTCCTCCTACGAGCAGTACTTC,CASSELASSYEQYF
TRBJ2-3,-,TRBV11-2,-,TGTGCCAGCAGCTTAAATACTATAAGCACAGATACGCAGTATTTT,CASSLNTISTDTQYF
TRBJ2-7,-,TRBV29-1,-,TGCAGCGTAATGACAGGCTCCTTGGACGAGCAGTACTTC,CSVMTGSLDEQYF
TRBJ1-1,-,TRBV7-9,-,TGTGCCAGCAGCGGGCTTTTAGGCAGAGAAGCTTTCTTT,CASSGLLGREAFF
TRBJ2-2,-,TRBV14,-,TGTGCCAGCAGCCAAGAGTCGGCAGGTACCGGGGAGCTGTTTTTT,CASSQESAGTGELFF
TRBJ2-4,-,TRBV9,-,TGTGCCAGCAGCGTATCCGCTGGAACGGACATTCAGTACTTC,CASSVSAGTDIQYF
TRBJ1-2,-,TRBV20-1,TRBD1,TGCAGTGCCCGGACAGGGGGCGACTATGGCTACACCTTC,CSARTGGDYGYTF
TRBJ2-6,-,TRBV4-3,-,TGCGCCAGCAGCCTCTCCATCGGCTCTGGGGCCAACGTCCTGACTTTC,CASSLSIGSGANVLTF
TRBJ1-4,-,TRBV3-1,TRBD1,TGTGCCAGCAGCCTTTTGGACAGGCCAACTAATGAAAAACTGTTTTTT,CASSLLDRPTNEKLFF
TRBJ2-1,-,TRBV9,TRBD2,TGTGCCAGCAGCGTAGCGTCTCTAGCGGCCTCGGAGCAGTTCTTC,CASSVASLAASEQFF
TRBJ2-3,-,TRBV12-3/TRBV12-4,-,TGTGCCAGCAGCATGAGAGGAGATACGCAGTATTTT,CASSMRGDTQYF
TRBJ1-1,few,TRBV5-4,TRBD1,TGTGCCAGCAGCTTGGAGGGACAGAGGATGAACACTGAAGCTTTCTTT,CASSLEGQRMNTEAFF
TRBJ1-3,-,TRBV5-1,TRBD1,TGCGCCAGCAGCTTGGAAGGGACAGAGCGTGGAAACACCATATATTTT,CASSLEGTERGNTIYF
TRBJ2-5,-,TRBV5-1,-,TGCGCCAGCAGCTCCGCGACAGGGAGGCAAGAGACCCAGTACTTC,CASSSATGRQETQYF